Listed below are T cell receptor beta chains from one sample, sequenced in a study of T cells in Graves' hyperthyroidism and ophthalmopathy. Using its own MiXCR run on the multiplex PCR reads, TCRdb lists one record per CDR3 protein. The sample carries fewer than 800,000 distinct CDR3 sequences, 15% to 20% recorded once. Sequences were obtained from blood. These receptors were collected from a man between 18 and 29 years old with Graves' hyperthyroidism. CDR3s include the opening cysteine and the closing phenylalanine or tryptophan. Fields, in order: CDR3 DNA, CDR3 protein, V gene, J gene, clone size, D gene. The D gene is left open where the match is weak. Size tells how often a clone was seen (once, few, many) or the class of an expanded clone, and some rows leave it out.

DNA: TGTGCCAGCAGTGACTCAGGAGAGACCCAGTACTTC
CDR3: CASSDSGETQYF
V: TRBV6-4
J: TRBJ2-5
size: many
D: -

DNA: TGCAGTGCTAGATACGGGGAGGGAGATACGCAGTATTTT
CDR3: CSARYGEGDTQYF
V: TRBV20-1
J: TRBJ2-3
size: once
D: TRBD2

DNA: TGTGCCAGCAGCTTAGGGTTGGGTGCGGCCCAAGAGACCCAGTACTTC
CDR3: CASSLGLGAAQETQYF
V: TRBV11-2
J: TRBJ2-5
size: many
D: -

DNA: TGTGCCAGCGTAGCGGGCAGCACAGATACGCAGTATTTT
CDR3: CASVAGSTDTQYF
V: TRBV6-1
J: TRBJ2-3
size: many
D: TRBD2

DNA: TGTGCCAGCAGTGACCACAAGGATACGCAGTATTTT
CDR3: CASSDHKDTQYF
V: TRBV2
J: TRBJ2-3
size: many
D: -

DNA: TGTGCCAGCAGTTCAGGGACAGGCCCAGCGAACACCGGGGAGCTGTTTTTT
CDR3: CASSSGTGPANTGELFF
V: TRBV27
J: TRBJ2-2
size: -
D: TRBD1

DNA: TGTGCCAGCAGACCGACAGGGAAGAACACTGAAGCTTTCTTT
CDR3: CASRPTGKNTEAFF
V: TRBV6-1
J: TRBJ1-1
size: -
D: TRBD1

DNA: TGTGCCAGCAGCTCAAGAACCTCCAATTCACCCCTCCACTTT
CDR3: CASSSRTSNSPLHF
V: TRBV7-8
J: TRBJ1-6
size: -
D: -

DNA: TGCAGTGCTAGAGGTGGGGGATTTGCCACAGATACGCAGTATTTT
CDR3: CSARGGGFATDTQYF
V: TRBV20-1
J: TRBJ2-3
size: -
D: -

DNA: TGCGCCAGCAGCTTCGGGACAGGGAAATTAGGGCTGTTTTTT
CDR3: CASSFGTGKLGLFF
V: TRBV5-1
J: TRBJ2-2
size: -
D: TRBD1

DNA: TGTGCCAGCAGTTTATCCGAGGCGTGGAATGAGCAGTTCTTC
CDR3: CASSLSEAWNEQFF
V: TRBV27
J: TRBJ2-1
size: many
D: -

DNA: TGTGCCAGCAGTCCGCCGTCCCACAATGAGCAGTTCTTC
CDR3: CASSPPSHNEQFF
V: TRBV12-3/TRBV12-4
J: TRBJ2-1
size: few
D: -

DNA: TGTGCCAGCAGTGAGGGAGGGTACAATGAGCAGTTCTTC
CDR3: CASSEGGYNEQFF
V: TRBV28
J: TRBJ2-1
size: many
D: TRBD2

DNA: TGTGCCATCACCTCGGACATGGAGGGTGGCTACACCTTC
CDR3: CAITSDMEGGYTF
V: TRBV10-3
J: TRBJ1-2
size: -
D: -

DNA: TGCAGTGCTAGTGCTGGATACAATGAGCAGTTCTTC
CDR3: CSASAGYNEQFF
V: TRBV20-1
J: TRBJ2-1
size: few
D: -

DNA: TGCAGCGTCCAAGCGGGTCGGGGTGGCTATGGCTACACCTTC
CDR3: CSVQAGRGGYGYTF
V: TRBV29-1
J: TRBJ1-2
size: few
D: -

DNA: TGTGCCAGCGCCCGGCAGGCCTCCTACAATGAGCAGTTCTTC
CDR3: CASARQASYNEQFF
V: TRBV3-1
J: TRBJ2-1
size: -
D: -

DNA: TGTGCCAGCAGTGAGAGACAGGGGGTTGACATTCAGTACTTC
CDR3: CASSERQGVDIQYF
V: TRBV2
J: TRBJ2-4
size: many
D: TRBD1

DNA: TGTGCCATCAGTGCCCGCCCACAACAGGGCACGGCAGGCACTGAAGCTTTCTTT
CDR3: CAISARPQQGTAGTEAFF
V: TRBV10-3
J: TRBJ1-1
size: -
D: -

DNA: TGTGCCAGCAGTGAAGAAAGGACAGGGAAGGTCTACAATGAGCAGTTCTTC
CDR3: CASSEERTGKVYNEQFF
V: TRBV6-1
J: TRBJ2-1
size: many
D: TRBD1

DNA: TGCAGCGGTCCGGGACAGGGGGCGCCGGATGAGCAGTTCTTC
CDR3: CSGPGQGAPDEQFF
V: TRBV29-1
J: TRBJ2-1
size: few
D: TRBD1

DNA: TGTGCCAGCAGTCTCCGGGACAGCCCTAACGAACCCAAAAACATTCAGTACTTC
CDR3: CASSLRDSPNEPKNIQYF
V: TRBV27
J: TRBJ2-4
size: few
D: TRBD1

DNA: TGTGCCAGCAGCCAAGATTTAACAGAGGGTCAGCCCCAGCATTTT
CDR3: CASSQDLTEGQPQHF
V: TRBV3-1
J: TRBJ1-5
size: -
D: -

DNA: TGCAGTGCTAGATCCAGAGGTGAGCAGTTCTTC
CDR3: CSARSRGEQFF
V: TRBV20-1
J: TRBJ2-1
size: few
D: -

DNA: TGTGCCAGCAGCTTGCGGCGGGAGAGGGCCTACAATGAGCAGTTCTTC
CDR3: CASSLRRERAYNEQFF
V: TRBV7-2
J: TRBJ2-1
size: many
D: TRBD2

DNA: TGTGCCAGTAATTCGCGCGGACAGACCTACGAGCAGTACTTC
CDR3: CASNSRGQTYEQYF
V: TRBV6-1
J: TRBJ2-7
size: many
D: -

DNA: TGCAGTGCTAGAGCCGGGACAGGCAGTGAGCAGTTCTTC
CDR3: CSARAGTGSEQFF
V: TRBV20-1
J: TRBJ2-1
size: many
D: TRBD1

DNA: TGTGCCAGCAGCCGACCGGGAAGGGGCGCCGTCCAAGAGACCCAGTACTTC
CDR3: CASSRPGRGAVQETQYF
V: TRBV28
J: TRBJ2-5
size: many
D: -

DNA: TGTGCCATCAGTGAGTCGCCTGTGGGGCGTTCACCCCTCCACTTT
CDR3: CAISESPVGRSPLHF
V: TRBV10-3
J: TRBJ1-6
size: many
D: -

DNA: TGTGCCAGCAGCCCCCGTCGAGGGGCCCCAGAGACCCAGTACTTC
CDR3: CASSPRRGAPETQYF
V: TRBV7-9
J: TRBJ2-5
size: many
D: -

DNA: TGCAGTGCCCTCTCCTCTTCCGGGACATACAATGAGCAGTTCTTC
CDR3: CSALSSSGTYNEQFF
V: TRBV20-1
J: TRBJ2-1
size: many
D: -

DNA: TGTGCCAGCAGCCCGCAGGGTCCCGATGAGCAGTTCTTC
CDR3: CASSPQGPDEQFF
V: TRBV9
J: TRBJ2-1
size: many
D: -

DNA: TGTGCCAGCAGTGAAGAAGTGGCAGGGGCAAATGAGCAGTTCTTC
CDR3: CASSEEVAGANEQFF
V: TRBV2
J: TRBJ2-1
size: many
D: -

DNA: TGCAGCGTTGAGGGACTAGCGGGAGGTTTGGATACGCAGTATTTT
CDR3: CSVEGLAGGLDTQYF
V: TRBV29-1
J: TRBJ2-3
size: many
D: TRBD2

DNA: TGCGCCAGCAGAAATAACAGGGGGCACTATGGCTACACCTTC
CDR3: CASRNNRGHYGYTF
V: TRBV5-1
J: TRBJ1-2
size: -
D: TRBD1

DNA: TGCAGTGCTAGAGATATGAAGGCGATCTCTGGAAACACCATATATTTT
CDR3: CSARDMKAISGNTIYF
V: TRBV20-1
J: TRBJ1-3
size: -
D: -

DNA: TGTGCCAGCAGCCCCGTGGGCCTAGCTCCCGACGAGCAGTACTTC
CDR3: CASSPVGLAPDEQYF
V: TRBV6-1
J: TRBJ2-7
size: many
D: -

DNA: TGTGCCAGCGCAAGCCAGGTAGAGACCCAGTACTTC
CDR3: CASASQVETQYF
V: TRBV6-1
J: TRBJ2-5
size: many
D: -

DNA: TGCAGCACCGGGAGAGGACCGGGAGAGCAGTACTTC
CDR3: CSTGRGPGEQYF
V: TRBV20-1
J: TRBJ2-7
size: few
D: -

DNA: TGCGCCAGCAGCTTGGTGCCGACTAGCGGGAGCAATGAGCAGTTCTTC
CDR3: CASSLVPTSGSNEQFF
V: TRBV5-1
J: TRBJ2-1
size: many
D: TRBD2

DNA: TGTGCCAGTATGTTTAACACAGGGGGCACCACTGAGGCTTTCTTT
CDR3: CASMFNTGGTTEAFF
V: TRBV19
J: TRBJ1-1
size: few
D: TRBD1